This paragraph reports one T cell receptor (beta chain). The data are from a study of blood T cell repertoires in COVID-19. The method was immunoSEQ multiplex PCR; TCRdb's version includes in-frame clones alone and lacks a portion of them. This table has approximately 250,000 clones, around nine tenths appearing once. The CDR3 spans 12 residues. V lost 4 bases and J lost 3, with 6 bases in between. Germline V gives CDR1 SGHVS, CDR2 FNYEAQ. The source of this sequence is a woman aged 55-70 years in a cohort exposed to, infected with or recovered from COVID-19 (not recorded which). V is TRBV7-6 and J is TRBJ1-1; D not certain. Sequenced: PBMCs or T cells enriched from blood (not recorded which). The CDR3 bases are TGTGCCAGCAGCTACGAGGACACTGAAGCTTTCTTT. This sequence encodes CASSYEDTEAFF.